This TCR beta chain is drawn from a study of T cells in Graves' hyperthyroidism and ophthalmopathy. Researchers took RNA transcripts and amplified the TCR beta CDR3 regions from them. Initially, a first-round RT-PCR of the TCR CDR3 employed the HTBI primer set. TCRdb re-called the multiplex PCR reads with MiXCR, one entry per CDR3 protein. The sample lists about 500,000 distinct CDR3 sequences, 16% occurring once. This clonotype has a count of ten or more. A roughly 9.7 ml volume of fresh peripheral blood provided the PBMCs. Sequencing used blood. This sequence was found in a woman aged 18-29 years with Graves' hyperthyroidism.

CDR3 bases: TGTGCCAGCAGATATGTTGGCGGGGAGCTGTTTTTT. This codes for CASRYVGGELFF. V usage is TRBV3-1 and J usage is TRBJ2-2; D remains ambiguous. Germline CDR1 is LGHDT and CDR2 is YNNKEL (reference sequence). Trimming pared 6 bases from V and 7 bases from J, leaving 9 bases between. The CDR3 sequence is 12 residues long.